This TCR beta chain is from a study of cytomegalovirus exposure and HLA in healthy donors. Comment on this clone: Its antigen is not known.

This PCR relied on a set of 60 Vbeta primers and 13 Jbeta primers. Only in-frame clones appear in the TCRdb table, and some are missing; sequencing was by immunoSEQ multiplex PCR. The table has fewer than 250,000 clones, more than 65% seen once; the top ten hold 2.5% to 3.5%. Study outcomes and limitations: In a later analysis, a missense DCLRE1C variant was linked to TCR beta V- and J-gene trimming. By HLA locus, TCR association rates varied in a later analysis, with DRB1 showing the most and HLA-C the fewest.

The CDR3 is made up of 12 amino acids. Germline V gene lookup returns CDR1 MGHDK and CDR2 SYGVNS. V lost 2 bases, J lost 11 bases, and 12 bases lay in between. Sequenced: PBMCs. The sequence was collected from a woman aged 25 to 39 in good health and CMV-seropositive. The chain joins TRBV25-1 to TRBJ1-1; D is uncertain. The CDR3 DNA reads TGTGCCAGCAGTGAACCTCCAGGCGCGGCTTTCTTT. It translates to CASSEPPGAAFF.